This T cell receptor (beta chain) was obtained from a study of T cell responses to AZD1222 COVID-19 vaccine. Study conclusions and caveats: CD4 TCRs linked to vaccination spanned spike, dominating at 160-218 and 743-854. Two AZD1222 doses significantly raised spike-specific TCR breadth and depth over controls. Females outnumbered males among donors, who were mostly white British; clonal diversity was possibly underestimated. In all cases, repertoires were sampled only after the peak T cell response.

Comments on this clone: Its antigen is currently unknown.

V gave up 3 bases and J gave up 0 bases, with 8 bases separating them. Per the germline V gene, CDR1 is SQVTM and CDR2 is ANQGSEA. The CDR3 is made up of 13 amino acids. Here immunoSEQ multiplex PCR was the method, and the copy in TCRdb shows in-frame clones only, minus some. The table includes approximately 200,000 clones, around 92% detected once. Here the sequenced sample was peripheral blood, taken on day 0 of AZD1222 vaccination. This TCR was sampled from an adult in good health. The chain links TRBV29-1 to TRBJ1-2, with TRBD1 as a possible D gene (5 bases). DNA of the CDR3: TGCAGCGTTGAGTCAGGGACTAACTATGGCTACACCTTC. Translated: CSVESGTNYGYTF.